The sequence of this TCR beta chain was determined in a study of cytomegalovirus exposure and HLA in healthy donors. The primer mix had 60 Vbeta and 13 Jbeta primers. The assay was immunoSEQ multiplex PCR, and TCRdb's table has in-frame clones only and misses some. The sample lists over 100,000 clones; approximately 87% were seen once. Trimming took 1 base from V and 4 from J; bases not matched to a gene: 4. Germline V gene lookup returns CDR1 SQVTM and CDR2 ANQGSEA. This CDR3 contains 14 residues. The receptor was isolated from a middle-aged man in good health and CMV-seronegative. The chain recombines TRBV29-1 with TRBJ2-1; 7 bases are a match to TRBD2. The specimen was PBMCs. As DNA, the CDR3 is TGCAGCGTTGAAGGTCGGGAGGTGTACAATGAGCAGTTCTTC. Protein sequence: CSVEGREVYNEQFF.